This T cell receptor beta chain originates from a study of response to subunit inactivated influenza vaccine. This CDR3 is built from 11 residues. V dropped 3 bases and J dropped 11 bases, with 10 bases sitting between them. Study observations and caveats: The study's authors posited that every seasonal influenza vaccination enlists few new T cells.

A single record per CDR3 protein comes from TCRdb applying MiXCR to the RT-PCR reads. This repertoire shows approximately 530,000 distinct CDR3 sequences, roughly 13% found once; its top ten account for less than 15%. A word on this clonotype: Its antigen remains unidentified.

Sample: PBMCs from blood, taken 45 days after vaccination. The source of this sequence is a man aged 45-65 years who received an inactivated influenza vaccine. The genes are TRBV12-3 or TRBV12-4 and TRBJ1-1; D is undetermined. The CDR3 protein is CASSFRSYAFF. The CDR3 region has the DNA TGTGCCAGCAGTTTTCGATCGTATGCTTTCTTT.